Listed below are T cell receptor beta chains from one sample, sequenced in a study of cytomegalovirus exposure and HLA in healthy donors. The method was immunoSEQ multiplex PCR; TCRdb's version includes in-frame clones alone and lacks a portion of them. The data contain under 200,000 clones, around 84% of them singletons. Sequenced sample: PBMCs. The receptors stem from a woman aged 40 to 50 in good health and CMV-seronegative. The conserved cysteine and the conserved F or W are not part of the CDR3 here.

cdr3_aa j_call v_call
ASSLSYVSSGNTIY TRBJ1-3 TRBV27
ASSYSGTGGYEQY TRBJ2-7 TRBV6-5
ASSFRGPNTGELL TRBJ2-2 TRBV5-4
AIDRGTSGYT TRBJ1-2 TRBV19
ASRTVPEGWNEQF TRBJ2-1 TRBV2
ASSLGLVAAGENGYT TRBJ1-2 TRBV5-1
ASSFMGRYTGELF TRBJ2-2 TRBV5-4
ASSLVGGEETQY TRBJ2-5 TRBV5-1
ASSGGMTSANTGELF TRBJ2-2 TRBV2
ASRTGNQPQH TRBJ1-5 TRBV19
ASTNMHTGELF TRBJ2-2 TRBV7-9
SVGWSANTGELF TRBJ2-2 TRBV29-1
ASRRRGQGEGYT TRBJ1-2 TRBV7-2
ASSEAVQGEAF TRBJ1-1 TRBV2
ASSLPQGGIVAEAF TRBJ1-1 TRBV5-1
ASSLAAGGTLSRNTIY TRBJ1-3 TRBV7-6
SALRSGTGGNYGYT TRBJ1-2 TRBV29-1
ASTHGGPNQPQH TRBJ1-5 TRBV7-2
ASSPGRNEQY TRBJ2-7 TRBV18
ASSQALVTEETQY TRBJ2-5 TRBV4-2
ASSMTGIEANYGYT TRBJ1-2 TRBV27
ASSPPEGVSKNIQY TRBJ2-4 TRBV7-9
ASSIDRISPLH TRBJ1-6 TRBV6-6
ATSFTAQGVYEQY TRBJ2-7 TRBV15
ASSPNGDTIY TRBJ1-3 TRBV11-2
ASSLNSGGSHEKLF TRBJ1-4 TRBV5-1
ASSPDGAGGAYEQY TRBJ2-7 TRBV7-9
ASSIRGGPYGYT TRBJ1-2 TRBV19
ASSESPSYEQY TRBJ2-7 TRBV2
ASSGPGQANYGYT TRBJ1-2 TRBV2
ASSESGAQETQY TRBJ2-5 TRBV10-1
ASSLAGAGETSDTQY TRBJ2-3 TRBV5-1
ASSLQQIQPQH TRBJ1-5 TRBV5-8
ASSPNTGGETQY TRBJ2-5 TRBV18
ASSGRTLNEKLF TRBJ1-4 TRBV10-2
ASSFYDSSGANVLT TRBJ2-6 TRBV27
ASSFRESYNEQF TRBJ2-1 TRBV4-1
ASSRGTGTEAF TRBJ1-1 TRBV6-1
ASRQGTGTETQY TRBJ2-5 TRBV5-1
ASSSPASGGTNEKLF TRBJ1-4 TRBV7-8
ASSYPDRETEAF TRBJ1-1 TRBV6-5
ASSFTGGTDTQY TRBJ2-3 TRBV5-1
ASSPGLQEPQH TRBJ1-5 TRBV19
ASSPPGNYEQY TRBJ2-7 TRBV28
ASKRPGQKNYGYT TRBJ1-2 TRBV11-2
ASSPTGQGQETQY TRBJ2-5 TRBV27
ASWDGRGGNTELF TRBJ2-2 TRBV2
ASSSSGPDTQY TRBJ2-3 TRBV6-5
ASRRARRDSPLH TRBJ1-6 TRBV21-1
ATSRGQMNTEAF TRBJ1-1 TRBV15
ASSLPAGGVTDTQY TRBJ2-3 TRBV5-6
SSSLEGDYYGYT TRBJ1-2 TRBV7-9
ASSDPWTGGSGNTIY TRBJ1-3 TRBV6-1
ASSLSGEVQPQH TRBJ1-5 TRBV5-6
ASSEQGYEQY TRBJ2-7 TRBV2
ASSKISVSSYNEQF TRBJ2-1 TRBV19